Following are 28 T cell receptor beta chains from one sample sequenced in a study of cytomegalovirus exposure and HLA in healthy donors. Researchers ran the PCR with 60 Vbeta and 13 Jbeta primers. Assay: immunoSEQ multiplex PCR; the TCRdb copy retains only in-frame clones and omits some. This table has under 300,000 clones, 84% appearing once. The sequencing sample was made of PBMCs. The receptors were sampled from a woman in her 40s in good health and CMV-seropositive.

V and J are TRBV7-2 and TRBJ2-5; D is undetermined. V dropped 5 bases and J dropped 3 bases, with 13 bases sitting between them. The CDR3 covers 14 residues. Looked up from germline, CDR1 is SGHTA and CDR2 is FQGNSA. The CDR3 DNA reads as TGTGCCAGCAGCCCCCGCCCCGGTGAAGAGACCCAGTACTTC. Translated: CASSPRPGEETQYF.

This sequence joins TRBV9 and TRBJ2-1, with 7 bases matching TRBD1. The CDR3 is made up of 16 amino acids. Per the germline V gene, CDR1 is SGDLS and CDR2 is YYNGEE. Trimming removed 4 bases from V and 5 bases from J; junction bases left unmatched: 12. The CDR3 sequence is CASSPGDSKAHNEQFF. The CDR3 bases are TGTGCCAGCAGCCCCGGGGACAGCAAGGCCCACAATGAGCAGTTCTTC.

The chain combines TRBV30 with TRBJ1-2, with TRBD1 identical over 9 bases. Germline lookup yields CDR1 GTSNPN and CDR2 SVGIG (reference sequence). The junction had 7 bases not matched to a gene; V was cut back by 5 bases and J by 0 bases. The CDR3 is 15 residues long. The CDR3 DNA follows: TGTGCCTGGGACGACAGGGGGGATGCTAACTATGGCTACACCTTC. Translated: CAWDDRGDANYGYTF.

The rearrangement links TRBV9 to TRBJ2-5; TRBD2 matches 8 bases. CDR1 and CDR2 (germline): SGDLS, YYNGEE. Trimming removed 0 bases from V and 3 bases from J; junction bases left unmatched: 1. The CDR3 covers 14 residues. The CDR3 sequence is CASSVEGLEETQYF. CDR3 in DNA: TGTGCCAGCAGCGTAGAGGGACTAGAAGAGACCCAGTACTTC.

In its sample, this clone was seen once. The CDR3 bases are TGTGCCAGCAGTCGAGTGGAGGGCAGGGGGTCCCGTGGGGCCAACGTCCTGACTTTC. It codes for CASSRVEGRGSRGANVLTF. This chain uses TRBV27 with TRBJ2-6; the D gene is possibly TRBD1 (7 bases). Trimming took 5 bases from V and 3 from J, leaving 23 bases between them. Germline V CDR1 and CDR2: MNHEY, SMNVEV (reference sequence). The length of the CDR3 is 19 residues.

The rearrangement joins TRBV6-6 to TRBJ1-2, with D unclear. CDR3 length equals 14 residues. The germline V and J ends were trimmed by 9 bases and 4 bases, with 18 bases remaining between them. Germline V gene sequence: CDR1 MNHNY, CDR2 SVGAGI (reference sequence). CDR3 protein: CASAGGRESYGYTF. In nucleotides, the CDR3 is TGTGCCAGTGCAGGAGGGCGCGAAAGCTATGGCTACACCTTC.

The chain links TRBV6-6 to TRBJ2-7; D gene ambiguous. Trimming removed 5 bases from V and 0 bases from J, with 11 bases in between. This CDR3 is 14 amino acids long. Per the germline V gene, CDR1 is MNHNY and CDR2 is SVGAGI (reference sequence). The CDR3 here is CASSESLSSYEQYF. CDR3 DNA: TGTGCCAGCAGTGAGAGCCTGAGCTCCTACGAGCAGTACTTC.

This chain connects TRBV27 to TRBJ1-2; TRBD1 is a possible D gene (6 bases). CDR1 and CDR2 (germline): MNHEY, SMNVEV (reference sequence). The length of the CDR3 is 15 residues. Deletions cut 7 bases from V and 8 bases from J, with 23 bases between. The CDR3 sequence is CASNPRPGGRSGYTF. The CDR3 coding sequence is TGTGCCAGCAACCCTCGACCCGGGGGGCGGTCAGGCTACACCTTC.

The V gene is TRBV2, the J gene TRBJ2-5, with 9 bases identical to TRBD1. CDR3 length: 13 amino acids. Germline CDR1 reads SNHLY; CDR2 reads FYNNEI. V trimming: 9 bases; J trimming: 4 bases; junction bases outside the gene matches: 6. In nucleotides, the CDR3 is TGTGCCAGTGGACAGGGGCTGGGAGAGACCCAGTACTTC. It yields the protein CASGQGLGETQYF.

The genes are TRBV2 and TRBJ2-7; D might be TRBD1 (5 bases). The CDR3 runs to 16 residues. V lost 0 bases to trimming and J lost 2 bases, with 14 bases between them. Germline values: CDR1 SNHLY, CDR2 FYNNEI. The chain's CDR3 is CASSEARQLLAYEQYF. CDR3 DNA sequence: TGTGCCAGCAGTGAAGCGAGACAGCTTTTAGCCTACGAGCAGTACTTC.

This clone was counted between two and nine times. V gene TRBV4-2 combines with J gene TRBJ1-4; 7 positions match TRBD1. The CDR3 covers 18 residues. V gave up 1 base and J gave up 2 bases; unmatched junction bases: 10. The germline gives CDR1 LGHNA, CDR2 YNFKEQ. The CDR3 sequence is CASSQGMNRGLTNEKLFF. The CDR3 nucleotides are TGTGCCAGCAGCCAAGGGATGAACAGGGGACTCACTAATGAAAAACTGTTTTTT.

V usage is TRBV7-3 and J usage is TRBJ2-1; 9 nucleotides agree with TRBD1. CDR3 size: 15 residues. The germline V gene has CDR1 SGHTA and CDR2 FQGTGA. V shed 5 bases, J shed 3 bases, and the junction held 5 bases outside the gene matches. This chain's CDR3 is CASSRDRGNYNEQFF. In nucleotides, the CDR3 is TGTGCCAGCAGCCGTGACAGGGGGAACTACAATGAGCAGTTCTTC.

The chain links TRBV7-6 to TRBJ2-7; possibly TRBD2 for D (6 bases). CDR3 length: 21 amino acids. Germline V gene sequence: CDR1 SGHVS, CDR2 FNYEAQ. Trimming cost V 0 bases and J 4 bases, with 31 bases left between them. CDR3 residues: CASSLARPQGEKRAVRYEQYF. CDR3 DNA: TGTGCCAGCAGCTTAGCCCGGCCCCAGGGAGAGAAGCGGGCCGTTCGGTACGAGCAGTACTTC.

V and J are TRBV7-2 and TRBJ2-5; weak D call: TRBD2 (6 bases). Trimming removed 4 bases from V and 4 bases from J, with 10 bases in between. This CDR3 has 13 residues. CDR1 is SGHTA, CDR2 FQGNSA, per germline. In nucleotides, the CDR3 is TGTGCCAGCAGCTCGGGACTTCTAGAGACCCAGTACTTC. The encoded protein is CASSSGLLETQYF.

This clone was seen once. DNA for the CDR3: TGTGCCAGCAGCTTGGGACACCGTGGAAACACCATATATTTT. Its protein product is CASSLGHRGNTIYF. The genes are TRBV5-6 and TRBJ1-3; D unclear. V lost 0 bases, J lost 3 bases, and 7 bases lay in between. This CDR3 contains 14 residues. Germline V CDR1 and CDR2: SGHDT, YYEEEE.

This clone came up once. This sequence joins TRBV18 and TRBJ2-5; 9 bases match TRBD2. CDR3 length: 17 residues. Germline CDR1 reads KGHSH; CDR2 reads LQKENI. V gave up 2 bases and J gave up 1 base; unmatched junction bases: 8. The CDR3 sequence is CASSPALLTSGQETQYF. DNA of the CDR3: TGTGCCAGCTCACCAGCACTCCTGACTAGCGGCCAAGAGACCCAGTACTTC.

The chain couples TRBV9 to TRBJ1-1, with 10 bases matching TRBD1. Looked up from germline, CDR1 is SGDLS and CDR2 is YYNGEE. V lost 0 bases to trimming and J lost 6 bases; unmatched junction nucleotides: 8. There are 16 residues in the CDR3. CDR3 nucleotide sequence: TGTGCCAGCAGCGTAGAGGGGACAGGGGCTAACTCTGAAGCTTTCTTT. This translates into CASSVEGTGANSEAFF. Combining the CDR3 with reference TRBV9 and TRBJ1-1 gives the whole variable domain DSGVTQTPKHLITATGQRVTLRCSPRSGDLSVYWYQQSLDQGLQFLIQYYNGEERAKGNILERFSAQQFPDLHSELNLSSLELGDSALYFCASSVEGTGANSEAFFGQGTRLTVV.

The rearrangement joins TRBV7-2 to TRBJ1-1; D is possibly TRBD1 (5 bases). In germline, CDR1 is SGHTA, CDR2 FQGNSA. The CDR3 totals 13 residues. V was cut by 3 bases and J by 2 bases, with 7 bases left in between. CDR3 protein: CASSFGTNTEAFF. CDR3 DNA sequence: TGTGCCAGCAGCTTTGGGACTAACACTGAAGCTTTCTTT.

This clone has only one observation. The chain joins TRBV10-3 to TRBJ1-3; D uncertain. The length of the CDR3 is 15 residues. The V gene's germline CDR1 is ENHRY and CDR2 SYGVKD. V was cut by 2 bases and J by 1 base, with 9 bases left in between. CDR3 in DNA: TGTGCCATCAGTGAGCAGGTCCTATCTGGAAACACCATATATTTT. Translating gives CAISEQVLSGNTIYF.

The rearrangement uses TRBV7-9 and TRBJ1-2; D is perhaps TRBD1 (6 bases). CDR1 and CDR2 (germline): SEHNR, FQNEAQ (reference sequence). Trimming removed 6 bases at V and 6 bases at J, with 14 bases between. The length of the CDR3 is 13 residues. DNA of the CDR3: TGTGCCAGCAGAGGAAACAGGGCCGATGGCTACACCTTC. Amino acids: CASRGNRADGYTF.

This chain uses TRBV2 with TRBJ2-7; the D is unclear. The CDR3 extends over 11 amino acids. Deletions cut 5 bases from V and 2 bases from J, with 4 bases between. The V gene's germline CDR1 is SNHLY and CDR2 FYNNEI. CDR3 sequence reads: CASSSTYEQYF. Written as DNA, the CDR3 is TGTGCCAGCAGTAGCACCTACGAGCAGTACTTC. Combining the CDR3 with reference TRBV2 and TRBJ2-7 gives the whole variable domain EPEVTQTPSHQVTQMGQEVILRCVPISNHLYFYWYRQILGQKVEFLVSFYNNEISEKSEIFDDQFSVERPDGSNFTLKIRSTKLEDSAMYFCASSSTYEQYFGPGTRLTVT.

The chain combines TRBV4-2 with TRBJ2-1, with TRBD2 identical over 12 bases. The V and J ends lost 4 bases and 3 bases, in that order; junction bases with no gene match: 10. Germline loops: CDR1 LGHNA, CDR2 YNFKEQ. The CDR3 runs 18 residues. In nucleotides, the CDR3 is TGTGCCAGCAGCCCGAGGACTAGCGGGATAGGGGACTACAATGAGCAGTTCTTC. Protein sequence: CASSPRTSGIGDYNEQFF.

The chain uses TRBV6-1 and TRBJ1-2; possible D gene TRBD1, 6 bases. Per germline, CDR1 MNHNS and CDR2 SASEGT. V was cut by 7 bases and J by 8 bases, with 23 bases left in between. This CDR3 spans 15 amino acids. CDR3 in DNA: TGTGCCAGCAATGGGGGCAGGGTAGCTTTTGGAGGCTACACCTTC. As protein: CASNGGRVAFGGYTF.

Only a few counts were recorded for this clone. The chain combines TRBV28 with TRBJ1-2; possibly TRBD1 for D (6 bases). Germline CDR1 is MDHEN and CDR2 is SYDVKM. With 6 bases removed from V and 6 bases from J, the gap between germline ends came to 14 bases. The CDR3 totals 13 residues. The chain's CDR3 is CASRGGGLNGYTF. The CDR3 DNA reads as TGTGCCAGCAGGGGCGGGGGGCTGAATGGCTACACCTTC.

CDR3 in DNA: TGTGCCAGCAGCGCCCAGCAGGGGGTGGGCACTGAAGCTTTCTTT. The encoded protein is CASSAQQGVGTEAFF. The J gene is TRBJ1-1, the V gene TRBV11-2; TRBD1 matches at 7 bases. This CDR3 has 15 residues. Per the germline V gene, CDR1 is SGHAT and CDR2 is FQNNGV. Unmatched junction bases numbered 10, after V lost 5 bases and J lost 4 bases.

The chain is built from TRBV4-3 and TRBJ2-7; weak D call: TRBD2 (7 bases). Germline V CDR1 and CDR2: LGHNA, YSLEER. V shed 4 bases and J shed 7 bases, with 20 bases lying between them. The CDR3 spans 15 residues. CDR3 residues: CASSPGGLAAREQYF. CDR3 coding DNA: TGCGCCAGCAGCCCCGGGGGGCTAGCGGCCAGAGAGCAGTACTTC.

This sequence joins TRBV5-1 and TRBJ2-1; D may be TRBD1 (6 bases). Trimming removed 4 bases at V and 7 bases at J, with 15 bases between. Germline V gene data show CDR1 as SGHRS and CDR2 as YFSETQ. The CDR3 covers 14 residues. Here the CDR3 reads CASSPETGWNEQFF. The CDR3 nucleotides read TGCGCCAGCAGCCCGGAGACAGGTTGGAATGAGCAGTTCTTC.

This rearrangement joins TRBV7-9 to TRBJ1-1; D is perhaps TRBD1 (5 bases). CDR3 length: 16 amino acids. The ends were cut back, 5 bases at V and 5 bases at J, with 21 bases in the middle. Per germline, CDR1 SEHNR and CDR2 FQNEAQ (reference sequence). CDR3: CASSLGGAGRGTEAFF. CDR3 DNA: TGTGCCAGCAGCCTCGGCGGGGCAGGTCGTGGGACTGAAGCTTTCTTT.